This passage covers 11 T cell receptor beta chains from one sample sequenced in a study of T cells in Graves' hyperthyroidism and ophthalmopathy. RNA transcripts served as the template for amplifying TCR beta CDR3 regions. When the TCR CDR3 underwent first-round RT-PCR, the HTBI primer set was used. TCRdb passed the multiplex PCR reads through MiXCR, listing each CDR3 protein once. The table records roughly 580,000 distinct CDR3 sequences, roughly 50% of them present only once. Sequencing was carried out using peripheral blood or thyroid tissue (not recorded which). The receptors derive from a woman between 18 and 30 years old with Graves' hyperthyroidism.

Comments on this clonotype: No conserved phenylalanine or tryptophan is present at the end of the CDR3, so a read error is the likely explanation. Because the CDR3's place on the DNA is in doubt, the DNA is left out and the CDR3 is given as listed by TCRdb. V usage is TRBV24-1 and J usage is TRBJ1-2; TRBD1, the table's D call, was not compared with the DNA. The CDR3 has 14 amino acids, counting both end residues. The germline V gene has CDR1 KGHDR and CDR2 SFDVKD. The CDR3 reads CATSEGGLTMATPS.

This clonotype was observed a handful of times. The CDR3 DNA sequence: TGTGCCAGCAGCCAAGTGGGGGGCGATTACGAGCAGTACTTC. It specifies CASSQVGGDYEQYF. This chain links TRBV7-9 with TRBJ2-7; D is tentatively TRBD1 or TRBD2 (6 bases each). This CDR3 contains 14 residues. Per germline, CDR1 SEHNR and CDR2 FQNEAQ (reference sequence). V lost 5 bases and J 4 bases, leaving 15 bases between the germline ends.

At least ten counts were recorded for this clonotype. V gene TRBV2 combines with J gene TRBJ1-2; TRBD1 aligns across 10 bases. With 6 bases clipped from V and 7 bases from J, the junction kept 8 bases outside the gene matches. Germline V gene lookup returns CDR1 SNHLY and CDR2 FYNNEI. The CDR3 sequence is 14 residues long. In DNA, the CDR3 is TGTGCCAGCAGAACCGGGACAGGGGCGATTGGCTACACCTTC. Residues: CASRTGTGAIGYTF.

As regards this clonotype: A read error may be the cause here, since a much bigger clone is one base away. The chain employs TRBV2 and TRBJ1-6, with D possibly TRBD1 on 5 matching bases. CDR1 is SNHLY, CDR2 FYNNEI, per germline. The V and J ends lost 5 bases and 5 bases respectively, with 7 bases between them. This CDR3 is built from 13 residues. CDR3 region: CASSKQDNSPLHF. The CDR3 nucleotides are TGTGCCAGCAGTAAACAGGATAATTCACCCCTCCACTTT.

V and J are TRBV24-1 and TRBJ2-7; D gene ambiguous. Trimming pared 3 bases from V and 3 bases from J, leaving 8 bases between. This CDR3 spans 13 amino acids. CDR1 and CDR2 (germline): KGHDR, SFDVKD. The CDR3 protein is CATSDPPVYEQYF. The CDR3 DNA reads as TGTGCCACCAGTGATCCTCCCGTCTACGAGCAGTACTTC.

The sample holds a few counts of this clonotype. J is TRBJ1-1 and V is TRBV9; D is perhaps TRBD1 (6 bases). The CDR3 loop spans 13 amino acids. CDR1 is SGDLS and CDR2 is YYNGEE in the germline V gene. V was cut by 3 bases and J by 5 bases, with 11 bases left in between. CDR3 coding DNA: TGTGCCAGCAGCGAAGGGGGTACGACTGAAGCTTTCTTT. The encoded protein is CASSEGGTTEAFF.

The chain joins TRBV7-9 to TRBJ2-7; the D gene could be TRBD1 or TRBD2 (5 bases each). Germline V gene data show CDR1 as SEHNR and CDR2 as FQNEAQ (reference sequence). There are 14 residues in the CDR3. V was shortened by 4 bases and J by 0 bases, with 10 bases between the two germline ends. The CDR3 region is CASSSWDGSYEQYF. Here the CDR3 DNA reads TGTGCCAGCAGCTCATGGGACGGCTCCTACGAGCAGTACTTC.

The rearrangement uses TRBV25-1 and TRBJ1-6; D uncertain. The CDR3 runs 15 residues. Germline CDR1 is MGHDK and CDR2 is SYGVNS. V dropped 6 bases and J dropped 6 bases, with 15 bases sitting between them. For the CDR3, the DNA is TGTGCCAGCAGCCAAGAGAGCACCTTTAATTCACCCCTCCACTTT. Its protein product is CASSQESTFNSPLHF.

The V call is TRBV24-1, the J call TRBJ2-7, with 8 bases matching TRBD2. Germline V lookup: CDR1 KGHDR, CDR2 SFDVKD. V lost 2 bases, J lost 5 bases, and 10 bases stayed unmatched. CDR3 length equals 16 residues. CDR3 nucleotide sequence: TGTGCCACCAGTGATTCCCAGGGGACTAGGTCGGACGAGCAGTACTTC. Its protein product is CATSDSQGTRSDEQYF.

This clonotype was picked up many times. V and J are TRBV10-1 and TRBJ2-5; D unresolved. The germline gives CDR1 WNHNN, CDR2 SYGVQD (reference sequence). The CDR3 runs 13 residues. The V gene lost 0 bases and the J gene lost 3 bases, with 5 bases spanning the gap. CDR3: CASSESHKETQYF. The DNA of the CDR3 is TGCGCCAGCAGTGAGTCCCACAAAGAGACCCAGTACTTC.

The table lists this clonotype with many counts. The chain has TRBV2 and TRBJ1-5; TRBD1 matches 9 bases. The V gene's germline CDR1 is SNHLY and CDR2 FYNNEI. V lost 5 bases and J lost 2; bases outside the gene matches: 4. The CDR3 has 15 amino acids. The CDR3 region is CASSRDREGNQPQHF. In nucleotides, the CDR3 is TGTGCCAGCAGTCGGGACAGGGAAGGCAATCAGCCCCAGCATTTT.